This is a list of T cell receptor beta chains from one sample in a study of OX40 agonist ivuxolimab in advanced cancers. TCRdb's copy holds only in-frame clones and misses some; the assay was immunoSEQ multiplex PCR. The table has approximately 59,000 clones, roughly 77% seen once. The sample here was CD4+ or CD8+ T cells sorted from blood, taken in a trial of the OX40 agonist ivuxolimab. These receptor sequences come from an adult with an advanced solid tumor such as melanoma, head and neck, liver or kidney cancer. CDR3s include the opening cysteine and the closing phenylalanine or tryptophan. Clone size is shown for a subset of rows, as once, few, many or a class of expanded clone.

TRBV6-6	-	13	CASAGPTNTEAFF
TRBV6-5	-	13	CASSYSNRGSQYF
TRBV7-3	-	15	CASSLVLGAYNEQFF
TRBV2	-	15	CASSESAGSSYEQYF
TRBV27	-	14	CASSLLPGGYEQYF
TRBV6-5	-	13	CASTLTVNTEAFF
TRBV29-1	-	14	CSVENRVTNTEAFF
TRBV2	-	14	CASSRDRAYNEQFF
TRBV11-3	-	17	CASSPTGWRGNTGELFF
TRBV4-2	-	17	CASSQPTSGGNTGELFF
TRBV23-1	-	20	CASSQSPHLPKALYQETQYF
TRBV19	-	14	CASSIGGGVTEAFF
TRBV2	-	13	CASSVDSQETQYF
TRBV15	few	13	CAIQTGGTDTQYF